Reported below is one T cell receptor beta chain. The specificity of this receptor is unknown. It has no much larger one-base neighbor in the sample; base qualities were not kept. This entry is derived from a study of OX40 agonist ivuxolimab in advanced cancers. About the study as a whole: Ivuxolimab was an agonistic, fully human IgG2 monoclonal antibody directed against OX40 (CD134), a costimulatory receptor. Intravenous ivuxolimab was administered to patients every 2 weeks at six dose levels: 0.01, 0.1, 0.3, 1.5, 3 and 10 mg/kg. Of the 50 to 55 patients in dose escalation, 19 had hepatocellular carcinoma, about 15 had melanoma, 9 had renal cell carcinoma and 9 had head and neck cancer. The dose-escalation cohort was over 70% male with a mean age of 60 years, ranging from 23 to 79. Prior anti-PD-1, anti-PD-L1 or anti-CTLA-4 therapy was permitted, and about 40% of dose-escalation patients had received checkpoint inhibitors. Partial responses occurred in three dose-escalation patients: two with cutaneous melanoma and one with hepatocellular carcinoma. The purpose of peripheral TCRbeta sequencing was to test whether ivuxolimab changed TCR sequence diversity and led to clonal T-cell expansion. The paper reports the monotherapy dose-escalation portion (N = 52 patients) of the phase I ivuxolimab trial.

Paper-wide results and their limitations: Low levels of normalized T-cell clonal expansion were also shown by some nonresponding patients. After ivuxolimab, CD8+ T cells had more expanded clones than CD4+ T cells on average. The antigen specificity of the peripheral T cells that underwent clonal expansion was not determined. In the 0.1-3.0 mg/kg groups, partial responders were among the patients with the lowest normalized peripheral clonal expansion, particularly in CD8+ T cells. Clonal expansion of both CD4+ and CD8+ blood T cells was observed from baseline to week 6 at doses 0.1 to 3.0 mg/kg.

The trial excluded patients who had a history of autoimmune disease or who were on systemic immunosuppression. Peripheral blood for TCR sequencing was collected from all dose cohorts at baseline, on cycle 4 day 1, and on cycle 7 day 1. The samples were drawn from a first-in-human, open-label, multicenter phase I dose-escalation trial of ivuxolimab. Adults with locally advanced or metastatic melanoma, renal cell, hepatocellular, or head and neck squamous cell carcinoma were enrolled in the trial. CD4+ and CD8+ T cells were sorted separately from peripheral blood before TCR sequencing. For sequencing of the TCRbeta CDR3 region, genomic DNA was extracted from the sorted cells. TCRbeta CDR3 regions were sequenced using the immunoSEQ Assay. Here the immuneACCESS table is served through TCRdb, limited to in-frame sequences with V and J called. Missing clones are a known gap in these copies; in checked studies unresolved V genes cover under half, and the rest lacks a known reason. This sample holds some 44,000 clones; approximately 86% were observed only once. The leading ten clones occupy about a third of the sample.

The germline V gene gives CDR1 as MDHEN and CDR2 as SYDVKM. The CDR3, from cysteine to phenylalanine, totals 14 residues. The read is trimmed to its CDR3 DNA, 42 bases read in frame from base 1. Between the V and J ends, shortened by 8 bases and 4 bases respectively, the junction contains 17 bases. Recombination joined TRBV28 with TRBJ1-1, with a tentative D gene TRBD1 over 6 matching bases. This clonotype originated in an adult with an advanced solid tumor such as melanoma, head and neck, liver or kidney cancer. The source was CD4+ or CD8+ T cells sorted from blood, collected in a trial of the OX40 agonist ivuxolimab. The DNA sequence reads TGTGCCAGCTCCCGCGGGGGCCCTGCCACTGAAGCTTTCTTT. This yields the protein CASSRGGPATEAFF.